This T cell receptor beta chain is from a study of HIV-infected children after antiretroviral therapy interruption. The overall study: Interruption group median age roughly 10 years; continuous group about 8 years. Most children had recorded EBV and CMV exposure.

This clonotype occurred a few times. The antigen remains undetermined. This sample's treatment: PENTA 11 planned treatment interruption arm or continuous ART arm. RNA-based 3' RACE libraries used unique molecular identifiers. Using its own MiXCR run on the 3' RACE reads, TCRdb lists one record per CDR3 protein. The sample contains about 89,000 distinct CDR3 sequences, about 7.2% of which appear only once. Germline V gives CDR1 MNHEY, CDR2 SVGAGI. This CDR3 has 15 amino acids. J was trimmed by 3 bases and V by 5 bases; bases with no gene match: 7. Whole-study findings and limits: Naive CD4+ sequences overlapped less between time points once interruption began.

Material: CD45RA+ CD4+ T cells from PBMCs, pooled from several time points, obtained from a donor given antiretroviral therapy, either interrupted or continuous. Subset specified: naive CD4+ CD45RA+ CD45RO- T cells. This sequence was found in a pool of human donors with HIV. V gene TRBV6-5 combines with J gene TRBJ2-1; 7 bases fit TRBD1. The CDR3 region has the DNA TGTGCCAGCAGTCCGACCCGGGACAGCTACAATGAGCAGTTCTTC. Encoded protein: CASSPTRDSYNEQFF.